This T cell receptor beta chain was sequenced during a study of blood T cell repertoires in COVID-19. Background on the study: Samples came from the United States, Italy and Spain, spanning acute and convalescent COVID-19. In each case, the material was cDNA or gDNA derived from T cells, B-cell-depleted T cells, or PBMCs.

In the authors' methods: Amplification with reference gene primers provided the estimates of nucleated cell counts. TCRdb keeps only in-frame clones here, not all; method: immunoSEQ multiplex PCR. That table gives V, J and clone size, and the DNA gave D and trimming. The sample includes under 150,000 clones, roughly nine tenths of them seen just once. CDR3 size: 15 residues. Looked up from germline, CDR1 is SEHNR and CDR2 is FQNEAQ (reference sequence). Trimming took 8 bases from V and 5 from J, leaving 18 bases between them. V and J are TRBV7-9 and TRBJ2-2, with TRBD1 as a possible D gene (5 bases). Sequencing was carried out using peripheral blood. The sequence came from a woman aged 55-70 years with active COVID-19. The CDR3 coding sequence is TGTGCCAGCCCAATACAGGCGGTCTGGACCGGGGAGCTGTTTTTT. The encoded protein is CASPIQAVWTGELFF.